This is a list of T cell receptor beta chains from one sample in a study of blood T cell repertoires in COVID-19. Here immunoSEQ multiplex PCR was the method, and the copy in TCRdb shows in-frame clones only, minus some. The sample includes about 380,000 clones, roughly nine tenths seen only once; the top ten take around 3%. The sequencing input was PBMCs or T cells enriched from blood (not recorded which). These receptors originate from a woman younger than 45 who had recovered from COVID-19. The CDR3 runs from the conserved cysteine through the conserved F or W. The D gene is left open where the match is weak. Size is omitted from some rows. Given values are once, few, many or a class for expanded clones.

d_gene	v_gene	abundance	j_gene	CDR3nt	CDR3aa
.	TRBV11-2	.	TRBJ2-2	TGTGCCAGCAGCTTAGGCATAGCATCCGGGGAGCTGTTTTTT	CASSLGIASGELFF
.	TRBV7-5	.	TRBJ1-4	TGTGCCAGAAGAACAGGACAGGGGACTAATGAAAAACTGTTTTTT	CARRTGQGTNEKLFF
TRBD1	TRBV5-4	.	TRBJ2-7	TGTGCCAGCAGCTCCCGACAGGGATCTCCTTTCGAGCAGTACTTC	CASSSRQGSPFEQYF
.	TRBV11-1	once	TRBJ2-6	TGTGCCAGCAGCCCTTTGGCCGGGGCCAACGTCCTGACTTTC	CASSPLAGANVLTF
TRBD2	TRBV3-1/TRBV3-2	.	TRBJ2-3	TGTGCCAGCAGCCTCGAGCTAGCGGGACGAGATCCCACAGATACGCAGTATTTT	CASSLELAGRDPTDTQYF
.	TRBV5-1	.	TRBJ1-4	TGCGCCAGCAGCCTTGACAGTACCAATGAAAAACTGTTTTTT	CASSLDSTNEKLFF
.	TRBV19	.	TRBJ1-2	TGTGCCAGTAGTATTGGAGGTGGCTACACCTTC	CASSIGGGYTF
.	TRBV6-5	.	TRBJ1-2	TGTGCCAGCAGTTCAACAGGGAATGGCTACACCTTC	CASSSTGNGYTF
.	TRBV9	.	TRBJ2-1	TGTGCCAGCAAGTCGGGGAGCGCTAATGAGCAGTTCTTC	CASKSGSANEQFF
TRBD1	TRBV7-9	.	TRBJ1-4	TGTGCCAGCAGCCAGGGGACAGGGACTGAAAAACTGTTTTTT	CASSQGTGTEKLFF
TRBD2	TRBV2	few	TRBJ2-1	TGTGCCAGCTTCGGGGGTAGCGGGAGACCCAATGAGCAGTTCTTC	CASFGGSGRPNEQFF
.	TRBV19	.	TRBJ2-3	TGTGCCAGTAGGGGCCGGAGCACAGATACGCAGTATTTT	CASRGRSTDTQYF
TRBD1	TRBV2	.	TRBJ1-1	TGTGCCAGCAGTCCCGGGACAGGGGGCCACTACCTCAACACTGAAGCTTTCTTT	CASSPGTGGHYLNTEAFF
TRBD1	TRBV2	.	TRBJ2-5	TGTGCCAGCAGTCGGGACAGGGTGGGGGAGACCCAGTACTTC	CASSRDRVGETQYF
.	TRBV29-1	.	TRBJ1-2	TGCAGCGCCCGCGGGGGCCCGGGACGGGGCTACACCTTC	CSARGGPGRGYTF
TRBD1	TRBV29-1	few	TRBJ1-1	TGCAGCGTTAGGACAGGGAACACTGAAGCTTTCTTT	CSVRTGNTEAFF
TRBD2	TRBV2	.	TRBJ2-7	TGTGCCAGCACAGGCTCCGGGACTAGCAATTCCTACGAGCAGTACTTC	CASTGSGTSNSYEQYF
TRBD1	TRBV2	.	TRBJ1-5	TGTGCCAGCACCCCACAGGGGTTCAATCAGCCCCAGCATTTT	CASTPQGFNQPQHF
TRBD1	TRBV28	.	TRBJ1-2	TGTGCCAGCAGTTTAAAGGACAGGGTGGATGGCTACACCTTC	CASSLKDRVDGYTF
TRBD1	TRBV7-9	.	TRBJ1-2	TGTGCCAGCAGCTTAGGCCGGGACAGGGGGTATGGCTACACCTTC	CASSLGRDRGYGYTF
TRBD2	TRBV4-1	.	TRBJ2-1	TGCGCCAGCAGCCAAGGTCCGACTAGCGGATACAATGAGCAGTTCTTC	CASSQGPTSGYNEQFF
.	TRBV5-1	.	TRBJ1-2	TGCGCCAGCAGCAACCAGGGGATTCGCTATGGCTACACCTTC	CASSNQGIRYGYTF
TRBD1	TRBV7-9	.	TRBJ2-2	TGTGCCAGCAGCATGCTAAGGACAGGCACCGGGGAGCTGTTTTTT	CASSMLRTGTGELFF
.	TRBV18	few	TRBJ1-2	TGTGCCAGCTCACCAATATCTAGTGGCTACACCTTC	CASSPISSGYTF
TRBD1	TRBV28	.	TRBJ1-2	TGTGCCAGCAGTTCGGGACAGTACTATGGCTACACCTTC	CASSSGQYYGYTF
TRBD2	TRBV27	.	TRBJ2-1	TGTGCCAGCAGTTTCGGGGGGGCGGTGGGTGAGCAGTTCTTC	CASSFGGAVGEQFF
TRBD1	TRBV4-1	.	TRBJ2-7	TGCGCCAGCAGCCAAAAAATGCCGGGACAGGGGTCCACCTACGAGCAGTACTTC	CASSQKMPGQGSTYEQYF
TRBD1	TRBV6-5	.	TRBJ2-5	TGTGCCAGCAGTACGGCAGGGGGCACAGAGACCCAGTACTTC	CASSTAGGTETQYF
TRBD2	TRBV11-2	.	TRBJ2-7	TGTGCCAGCAGCTTACTTGTGGGACTAGCGGGAGTGTACGAGCAGTACTTC	CASSLLVGLAGVYEQYF
TRBD1	TRBV28	.	TRBJ1-2	TGTGCCAGCAGTTCGAGGACAGGGAACGCTCACGGCTACACCTTC	CASSSRTGNAHGYTF
TRBD1	TRBV5-6	once	TRBJ2-7	TGTGCCAGCAGCGCCCGGGACAGGGGCAACGAGCAGTACTTC	CASSARDRGNEQYF
.	TRBV6-1	once	TRBJ2-3	TGTGCCAGCAGTGAATTCATAGGACAGAGCACAGATACGCAGTATTTT	CASSEFIGQSTDTQYF
.	TRBV5-1	.	TRBJ2-1	TGCGCCAGCAGCCGTCGACAGGCTAGCTACAATGAGCAGTTCTTC	CASSRRQASYNEQFF
.	TRBV7-8	.	TRBJ1-2	TGTGCCAGCAGCCCCCGGTCTGGTAACTATGGCTACACCTTC	CASSPRSGNYGYTF
TRBD2	TRBV14	.	TRBJ2-5	TGTGCCAGCAGCCAACCGGGACTAACAAGAAATACCCAGTACTTC	CASSQPGLTRNTQYF
TRBD2	TRBV19	once	TRBJ2-5	TGTGCCACCTCGCCCAGCGGGAGTGGCGAGACCCAGTACTTC	CATSPSGSGETQYF
TRBD1	TRBV6-5	.	TRBJ2-2	TGTGCCAGCAGCGACAGGGGCCGAAACACCGGGGAGCTGTTTTTT	CASSDRGRNTGELFF
.	TRBV6-5	.	TRBJ1-2	TGTGCCAGCCGGCAGGGGTACTATGGCTACACCTTC	CASRQGYYGYTF
TRBD1	TRBV7-9	.	TRBJ2-5	TGTGCCAGCAGTGACAGGGCCGGGGAGACCCAGTACTTC	CASSDRAGETQYF
TRBD1	TRBV19	.	TRBJ2-7	TGTGCCAGTAGACTCCGGGACAGGGGTTCCTACGAGCAGTACTTC	CASRLRDRGSYEQYF
TRBD1	TRBV7-4	.	TRBJ1-5	TGTGCCAGCAGCCCACCCAGCGGACAGGTCCTTTTCAATCAGCCCCAGCATTTT	CASSPPSGQVLFNQPQHF
TRBD1	TRBV27	.	TRBJ2-7	TGTGCCAGCAGTTTACGACAGGGCCGCAGCGTTTCCTACGAGCAGTACTTC	CASSLRQGRSVSYEQYF
TRBD1	TRBV6-1	.	TRBJ1-5	TGTGCCAGCAGTGACGTTTCAGGGGGAAGCAATCAGCCCCAGCATTTT	CASSDVSGGSNQPQHF
TRBD1	TRBV28	once	TRBJ2-4	TGTGCCAGCTGGGACAGGACGAAAAACATTCAGTACTTC	CASWDRTKNIQYF
TRBD1	TRBV11-3	.	TRBJ2-5	TGTGCCAGCAGCCCTCCCGACAGGGCAGAGACCCAGTACTTC	CASSPPDRAETQYF
TRBD1	TRBV7-9	few	TRBJ1-5	TGTGCCAGCAGCACCGGGACAGGCAATCAGCCCCAGCATTTT	CASSTGTGNQPQHF
.	TRBV3-1/TRBV3-2	.	TRBJ1-4	TGTGCCAGCAGCCAAGCCGGTGAAAAACTGTTTTTT	CASSQAGEKLFF
.	TRBV28	.	TRBJ1-4	TGTGCCAGCAGTTTGCAGGGGCGAGCCTATGAAAAACTGTTTTTT	CASSLQGRAYEKLFF
TRBD1	TRBV2	.	TRBJ1-1	TGTGCCAGCAGACCCCAGGGGGCGCACACTGAAGCTTTCTTT	CASRPQGAHTEAFF
.	TRBV19	.	TRBJ2-1	TGTGCCAGTAGCCCACGCAGCAATGAGCAGTTCTTC	CASSPRSNEQFF
TRBD2	TRBV7-9	.	TRBJ2-7	TGTGCCAGCAGCTTAGCGACGGGGGGGCTGAACGAGCAGTACTTC	CASSLATGGLNEQYF
.	TRBV6-6	.	TRBJ2-2	TGTGCCAGCAGTTACCGGGGGATCGGGGAGCTGTTTTTT	CASSYRGIGELFF